Presented here are 5 T cell receptor beta chains from one specimen sequenced in a study of neurological immune-mediated disorders. TCRdb redid the calling of the 5' RACE reads with MiXCR, one entry per CDR3 protein. This sample has tens of thousands of distinct CDR3 sequences; roughly 3.5% occur once, and the top ten carry 1.6%. Material: PBMCs. The source is a man aged 25 to 40 with multiple sclerosis.

This clonotype showed up just once. The gene calls are TRBV4-1 and TRBJ2-7; 7 nucleotides line up with TRBD2. CDR1 is MGHRA and CDR2 is YSYEKL in the germline V gene. The CDR3 has 17 residues. V trimming: 4 bases; J trimming: 2 bases; junction bases outside the gene matches: 14. CDR3 coding DNA: TGCGCCAGCAGCCCTCGGGCTAGCGGAGAAGGCCCCTACGAGCAGTACTTC. It codes for CASSPRASGEGPYEQYF.

This clonotype showed up just a few times. The V and J genes are TRBV20-1 and TRBJ1-1; a possible D gene is TRBD1 (6 bases). CDR3 length: 19 amino acids. Trimming shortened V by 6 bases and J by 1 base, and 30 bases separated the two germline ends. CDR1 and CDR2 (germline): DFQATT, SNEGSKA (reference sequence). CDR3 sequence reads: CSARGPGALGSVQNTEAFF. The CDR3 nucleotides are TGCAGTGCCCGGGGCCCGGGGGCGTTAGGCTCCGTGCAGAACACTGAAGCTTTCTTT.

This clonotype was counted at least ten times. This rearrangement joins TRBV5-1 to TRBJ2-2; D gene unclear. Germline CDR1 and CDR2: SGHRS and YFSETQ. This CDR3 contains 15 residues. Trimming pared 5 bases from V and 2 bases from J, leaving 13 bases between. CDR3 coding DNA: TGCGCCAGCAGTAATCGAGGCGCTAACACCGGGGAGCTGTTTTTT. Amino acids: CASSNRGANTGELFF.

This clonotype was seen at least ten times. This chain joins TRBV5-1 and TRBJ1-6; D perhaps matches TRBD1 (5 bases). The germline V gene encodes CDR1 SGHRS and CDR2 YFSETQ. CDR3 length equals 14 residues. Trimming removed 0 bases from V and 10 bases from J, with 11 bases in between. Here the CDR3 reads CASSLAGYGSPLHF. CDR3 in DNA: TGCGCCAGCAGCTTGGCAGGGTATGGCTCACCCCTCCACTTT.

This clonotype showed up many times. This chain joins TRBV19 and TRBJ2-1; no clear D gene. In germline, CDR1 is LNHDA, CDR2 SQIVND (reference sequence). The CDR3 spans 12 residues. Deletions cut 5 bases from V and 4 bases from J, with 6 bases between. The CDR3 DNA sequence: TGTGCCAGTAGTTATTCTTACAATGAGCAGTTCTTC. As protein: CASSYSYNEQFF. Complete variable domain (other parts from reference TRBV19 and TRBJ2-1): DGGITQSPKYLFRKEGQNVTLSCEQNLNHDAMYWYRQDPGQGLRLIYYSQIVNDFQKGDIAEGYSVSREKKESFPLTVTSAQKNPTAFYLCASSYSYNEQFFGPGTRLTVL.